Following are 14 T cell receptor beta chains from one sample sequenced in a study of identical twins. TCRdb reanalysed the 5' RACE reads using MiXCR and keeps one entry per CDR3 protein. The sample has 450,000 or so distinct CDR3 sequences; approximately 15% are singletons. This sample was also put to use in a study of yellow fever vaccine responses in identical twins.

The specimen was CD4+ T cells sorted from blood. The source of these receptors is a young woman in good health.

The chain joins TRBV14 to TRBJ1-1, with TRBD1 identical over 12 bases. CDR3 length: 17 residues. After removal of 1 base from V and 6 bases from J, the junction contained 9 bases not matched to a gene. CDR1 is SGHDN, CDR2 FVKESK, per germline. This chain's CDR3 is CASSQVYPGTGGSEAFF. The DNA for the CDR3 is TGTGCCAGCAGCCAAGTATACCCCGGGACAGGGGGCTCTGAAGCTTTCTTT.

The sample holds a few counts of this clonotype. The chain is built from TRBV5-6 and TRBJ1-5; D not certain. Deletions cut 0 bases from V and 1 base from J, with 17 bases between. Germline V CDR1 and CDR2: SGHDT, YYEEEE. The CDR3 sequence is 18 residues long. In DNA form, the CDR3 reads TGTGCCAGCAGCTTGGGAAGTTCGGGTTGGGCGAGCAATCAGCCCCAGCATTTT. The encoded protein is CASSLGSSGWASNQPQHF.

This clonotype has more than one count but fewer than ten. The rearrangement joins TRBV11-2 to TRBJ2-5; 8 nucleotides align to TRBD1. CDR3 length: 16 residues. Germline V gene lookup returns CDR1 SGHAT and CDR2 FQNNGV. The V gene end was trimmed by 2 bases and the J gene end by 4 bases; junction bases not matched to a gene: 9. In DNA form, the CDR3 reads TGTGCCAGCAGCTTACTAATGGGACAGGAGCGAGAGACCCAGTACTTC. Its protein product is CASSLLMGQERETQYF.

The V call is TRBV6-2 or TRBV6-3, the J call TRBJ2-7; no reliable D call. The CDR3 runs 15 residues. Trimming took off 6 bases at V and 3 bases at J, with 18 bases between the two ends. The germline gives CDR1 MNHEY, CDR2 SVGEGT. DNA of the CDR3: TGTGCCAGCAGCCCTAAGCACGGTGGTCTCTACGAGCAGTACTTC. Amino acid sequence: CASSPKHGGLYEQYF.

In this sample, this clonotype turned up a few times. This sequence joins TRBV29-1 and TRBJ2-1; 7 positions match TRBD1. The germline CDR1 and CDR2 sequences are SQVTM and ANQGSEA. CDR3 length equals 14 residues. The junction had 9 bases not matched to a gene; V was cut back by 7 bases and J by 3 bases. In DNA, the CDR3 is TGCAGCGCGAGAGGGACAGCGAACTACAATGAGCAGTTCTTC. Encoded protein: CSARGTANYNEQFF.

This clonotype was counted a few times. The rearrangement links TRBV7-2 to TRBJ2-7; D ambiguous. The germline V gene encodes CDR1 SGHTA and CDR2 FQGNSA. V lost 7 bases and J lost 6, with 10 bases in between. The CDR3 covers 11 residues. This chain's CDR3 is CASTGALEQYF. DNA for the CDR3: TGTGCCAGCACCGGTGCCCTCGAGCAGTACTTC.

This sequence joins TRBV27 and TRBJ2-5; D remains unclear. The germline V gene has CDR1 MNHEY and CDR2 SMNVEV (reference sequence). CDR3 length: 12 residues. Trimming cost V 4 bases and J 3 bases, with 6 bases left between them. DNA for the CDR3: TGTGCCAGCAGTTGGGCCAAAGAGACCCAGTACTTC. This encodes CASSWAKETQYF.

This clonotype was picked up a small number of times. The chain uses TRBV24-1 and TRBJ2-1; 7 bases are a match to TRBD1. This CDR3 region has 15 residues. Germline V gene sequence: CDR1 KGHDR, CDR2 SFDVKD. V trimming: 7 bases; J trimming: 5 bases; junction bases outside the gene matches: 10. CDR3 region: CATRDPGTENNEQFF. The CDR3 DNA is TGTGCCACCAGGGATCCCGGGACAGAAAACAATGAGCAGTTCTTC.

The rearrangement links TRBV5-1 to TRBJ2-5; 12 bases are a match to TRBD1. The CDR3 is 17 residues long. Trimming cost V 7 bases and J 5 bases; bases outside gene matches: 15. CDR1 is SGHRS, CDR2 YFSETQ, per germline. CDR3 loop: CASLRGPGTGGSETQYF. The CDR3 nucleotides read TGCGCCAGCCTGAGAGGTCCCGGGACAGGGGGCTCGGAGACCCAGTACTTC. Together with reference TRBV5-1 and TRBJ2-5, the CDR3 gives the full variable domain: KAGVTQTPRYLIKTRGQQVTLSCSPISGHRSVSWYQQTPGQGLQFLFEYFSETQRNKGNFPGRFSGRQFSNSRSEMNVSTLELGDSALYLCASLRGPGTGGSETQYFGPGTRLLVL.

This clonotype was found many times. V usage is TRBV12-3 or TRBV12-4 and J usage is TRBJ1-5; D is perhaps TRBD1 (6 bases). The CDR3 contains 15 residues. Trimming pared 1 base from V and 3 bases from J, leaving 10 bases between. This CDR3 reads CASSLGQANNQPQHF. DNA of the CDR3: TGTGCCAGCAGTTTAGGACAGGCTAACAATCAGCCCCAGCATTTT.

This clonotype has just a few counts. This chain joins TRBV28 and TRBJ1-4, with D perhaps TRBD1 (6 bases). Germline V lookup: CDR1 MDHEN, CDR2 SYDVKM. The CDR3 runs 13 residues. V lost 4 bases, J lost 7 bases, and 10 bases lay in between. Written as DNA, the CDR3 is TGTGCCAGCAGTTGGACAGCATCTGAAAAACTGTTTTTT. Amino acids: CASSWTASEKLFF. Drawing the rest from reference TRBV28 and TRBJ1-4, the complete variable domain is DVKVTQSSRYLVKRTGEKVFLECVQDMDHENMFWYRQDPGLGLRLIYFSYDVKMKEKGDIPEGYSVSREKKERFSLILESASTNQTSMYLCASSWTASEKLFFGSGTQLSVL.

For the CDR3, the DNA is TGTGCCAGCAGCCGACAGGGGTGGGGAGATACGCAGTATTTT. This gives the protein CASSRQGWGDTQYF. The gene calls are TRBV11-1 and TRBJ2-3; 8 nucleotides match TRBD1. The germline CDR1 and CDR2 sequences are SGHAT and FQDESV (reference sequence). J gave up 5 bases and V 5 bases, and 6 bases lay outside the gene matches. The length of the CDR3 is 14 residues. Full variable domain (rest looked up from reference TRBV11-1 and TRBJ2-3): EAEVAQSPRYKITEKSQAVAFWCDPISGHATLYWYRQILGQGPELLVQFQDESVVDDSQLPKDRFSAERLKGVDSTLKIQPAELGDSAMYLCASSRQGWGDTQYFGPGTRLTVL.

In this sample, this clonotype turned up a few times. V is TRBV10-3 and J is TRBJ2-1, with 12 bases matching TRBD2. Germline V lookup: CDR1 ENHRY, CDR2 SYGVKD. The CDR3 is made up of 18 amino acids. The ends lost 0 bases at V and 2 bases at J; junction bases unmatched: 5. CDR3 sequence (DNA): TGTGCCATCAGTGAGTCGCCTAGCGGGGGGGCCACCTACAATGAGCAGTTCTTC. Translated: CAISESPSGGATYNEQFF.

The genes are TRBV19 and TRBJ2-2; D gene uncertain. Germline loops: CDR1 LNHDA, CDR2 SQIVND (reference sequence). V gave up 6 bases and J gave up 4 bases, with 9 bases separating them. The CDR3 is made up of 13 amino acids. The CDR3 nucleotides read TGTGCCAGTAGGAGGTTTACCACCGGGGAGCTGTTTTTT. It specifies CASRRFTTGELFF. Looking up the rest from reference TRBV19 and TRBJ2-2 gives the full variable domain: DGGITQSPKYLFRKEGQNVTLSCEQNLNHDAMYWYRQDPGQGLRLIYYSQIVNDFQKGDIAEGYSVSREKKESFPLTVTSAQKNPTAFYLCASRRFTTGELFFGEGSRLTVL.